The subject of this entry is one T cell receptor (beta chain). The clone's antigen remains unknown. Base qualities were left out, and no much larger clone turns up one base away. The time point label of this sample denotes: cycle 4 day 1 (C4D1), after six to seven weeks of nivolumab. Every trial patient had relapsed following autologous stem cell transplantation, and prior brentuximab vedotin exposure was what differed among cohorts A, B and C. Magnetic negative selection with a Miltenyi CD8+ T cell isolation kit was used to purify CD8+ T cells from thawed PBMCs. The trial cohort included 56 patients with relapsed/refractory classical Hodgkin lymphoma, and each patient had a best overall response of complete response, partial response or progressive disease. Trial patients were treated with single-agent nivolumab in the multi-cohort phase II CheckMate 205 trial. An independent review committee assessed best overall response using the 2007 International Working Group response criteria. Trial PBMCs were obtained immediately prior to nivolumab initiation (C1D1) and on therapy at cycle 2 day 1 and cycle 4 day 1. Peripheral blood was collected in 8 mL Vacutainer Cell Preparation Tubes, from which PBMCs were isolated by centrifugation and then cryopreserved. Purified CD4+ and CD8+ fractions were prepared only for cases where an additional PBMC sample was available. Magnetically labelled cells were removed on LS columns in a quadroMACS separator, and the flow-through was collected as the purified fraction.

Per the germline V gene (reference sequence), SEHNR is the CDR1 and FQNEAQ is the CDR2. Including cysteine and phenylalanine, the CDR3 has 15 amino acids. This entry keeps only the CDR3 DNA: 45 bases, framed from base 1. Trimming leaves V shorter by 10 bases and J shorter by 7 bases, with the junction holding 12 bases beyond the gene matches. The sample comes from a study of PD-1 blockade in classical Hodgkin lymphoma (dated by TCRdb to about 2020). Study-level background: Nivolumab dosing was 3 mg/kg intravenously every 2 weeks, continuing until either disease progression or unacceptable toxicity. To define a peripheral blood immune signature of response to PD-1 blockade in classical Hodgkin lymphoma, the study combined TCR beta sequencing with CyTOF.

Genomic DNA was extracted with the Qiagen DNeasy kit from unsorted PBMCs and from negatively selected CD4+ and CD8+ fractions. Amplification of TCR beta CDR3 regions was done by immunoSEQ multiplex PCR with primers that anneal to V and J segments. Amplification bias was minimized using a synthetic immune receptor repertoire, and residual bias was removed computationally after sequencing. The paper's data handling went like this. Custom Python scripts were used to quantify repertoire diversity as the Shannon entropy index. Unsorted, CD4+ and CD8+ repertoires were analyzed separately, except in combined analyses where CD4+ and CD8+ sequences were merged in silico. Clonal expansion was defined as at least a 2-fold frequency increase after treatment relative to C1D1, with a pseudocount of 0.5 for undetected baseline clones. Singleton clones were defined as clones with 0 or 1 copy at C1D1, and non-singleton clones were defined as clones with 2 or more copies. Clones expanded in unsorted samples were assigned a CD4+, CD8+ or unknown annotation through matching of protein sequences in sorted samples from the same patient. Wilcoxon tests on paired samples were used to test diversity changes from C1D1 to C4D1. Not all clones reach the TCRdb copy of this immuneACCESS table, which keeps in-frame sequences only. Checked studies attribute under half of the gap to unresolved V genes and leave the rest unexplained. The V and J calls and clone size were taken over from that table, and D and trimming were inferred from the DNA. Across this sample there are about 20,000 clones, with around 84% seen only once. The ten top clones hold around 7.3% of the sample.

The study at large found these results: Lower diversity was observed in patients in whom nivolumab was started less than 1 year after ASCT, and these patients were excluded from later analyses so that confounding by immune reconstitution would be avoided. A significant rise by C4D1 was seen in CD4+ but not CD8+ TCR diversity (p=0.0027 vs p=0.16), with the rise being most apparent in complete responders (p=0.02). Trial patients with a complete response had baseline diversity similar to that of newly diagnosed patients, while partial responders and progressors had significantly lower diversity. Baseline TCR diversity was reported to be lower in newly diagnosed patients than in healthy donors and to be lower still in relapsed/refractory patients. Only a single clinical trial cohort was studied, and what caused the repertoire differences, possibly disease activity or prior therapy, remained undefined.

The clonotype originates from a human donor with classical Hodgkin lymphoma. The chain uses TRBV7-9 and TRBJ2-1, and 11 junctional nucleotides match TRBD1. The source was CD8+ T cells from blood, collected before the fourth cycle of nivolumab. The DNA reads as follows: TGTGCCACCCCCCAACCGGGACAGGGGGTAAATGAGCAGTTCTTC. This is translated as CATPQPGQGVNEQFF.